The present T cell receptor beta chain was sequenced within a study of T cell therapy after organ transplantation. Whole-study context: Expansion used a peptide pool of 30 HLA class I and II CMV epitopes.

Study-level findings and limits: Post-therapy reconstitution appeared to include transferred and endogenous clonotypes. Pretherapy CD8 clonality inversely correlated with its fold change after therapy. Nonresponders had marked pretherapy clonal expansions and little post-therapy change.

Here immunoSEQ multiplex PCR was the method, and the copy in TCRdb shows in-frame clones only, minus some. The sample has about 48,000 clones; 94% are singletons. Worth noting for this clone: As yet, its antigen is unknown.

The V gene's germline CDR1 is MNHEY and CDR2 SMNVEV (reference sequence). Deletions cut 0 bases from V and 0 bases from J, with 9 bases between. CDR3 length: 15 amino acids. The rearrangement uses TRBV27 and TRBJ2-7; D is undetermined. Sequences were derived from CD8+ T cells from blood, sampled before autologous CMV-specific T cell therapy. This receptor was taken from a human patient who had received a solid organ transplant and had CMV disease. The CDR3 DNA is TGTGCCAGCAGTTTATCGCCAGGAGCCTCCTACGAGCAGTACTTC. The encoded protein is CASSLSPGASYEQYF.